The next 17 T cell receptor beta chains were all read from a single sample in a study of Graves' ophthalmopathy and Graves' hyperthyroidism. Beta-chain TCR CDR3 regions were amplified from RNA transcripts. RT-PCR was first run with HTBI primers, then multiplex PCR in a second round. TCRdb re-analysed the multiplex PCR reads in MiXCR, keeping a single row per CDR3 protein. The sample lists around 660,000 distinct CDR3 sequences; 35% to 45% were seen once. What was sequenced was peripheral blood. These receptors all come from an adult man with Graves' ophthalmopathy.

This clonotype was seen ten or more times. The chain joins TRBV19 to TRBJ1-1; D gene unclear. The germline gives CDR1 LNHDA, CDR2 SQIVND (reference sequence). V was clipped by 3 bases and J by 1 base, with 6 bases between them. The CDR3 sequence is 13 residues long. The CDR3 region is CASSMEANTEAFF. The DNA of the CDR3 is TGTGCCAGTAGTATGGAGGCGAACACTGAAGCTTTCTTT.

This clonotype was seen repeatedly, ten times or more. The V and J genes are TRBV29-1 and TRBJ1-2; D is ambiguous. The CDR3 is made up of 15 amino acids. In germline, CDR1 is SQVTM, CDR2 ANQGSEA. V lost 3 bases, J lost 3 bases, and 17 bases lay in between. The CDR3 spells CSVDIVADKDYGYTF. The CDR3, as DNA: TGCAGCGTTGATATAGTGGCAGACAAAGACTATGGCTACACCTTC.

The gene calls are TRBV7-9 and TRBJ2-7; weak D call: TRBD1 (6 bases). The CDR3 loop spans 14 amino acids. The V gene's germline CDR1 is SEHNR and CDR2 FQNEAQ (reference sequence). Trimming stripped 5 bases from V and 2 bases from J, with 13 bases between. CDR3 bases: TGTGCCAGCAGCCAAGAGGGACAAGCCTACGAGCAGTACTTC. It translates to CASSQEGQAYEQYF.

This clonotype showed up many times. The rearrangement links TRBV24-1 to TRBJ2-7; perhaps TRBD1 as D (5 bases). Germline V CDR1 and CDR2: KGHDR, SFDVKD. Trimming removed 9 bases at V and 0 bases at J, with 11 bases between. The CDR3 consists of 13 residues. This chain's CDR3 is CATGRQFSYEQYF. The DNA for the CDR3 is TGTGCCACCGGAAGACAGTTCTCCTACGAGCAGTACTTC.

In this sample, this clonotype turned up a few times. V is TRBV4-3 and J is TRBJ2-7; a possible D gene is TRBD2 (6 bases). The CDR3 runs to 13 residues. Germline CDR1 reads LGHNA; CDR2 reads YSLEER. V was pared by 4 bases and J by 3 bases, with 10 bases between. Written as DNA, the CDR3 is TGCGCCAGCAGCCCCGAGGAGGGCTACGAGCAGTACTTC. It yields the protein CASSPEEGYEQYF.

V gene TRBV24-1 combines with J gene TRBJ1-2; the match to TRBD1 covers 8 bases. Unmatched junction bases numbered 9, after V lost 12 bases and J lost 4 bases. The CDR3 is made up of 13 amino acids. Germline-derived CDR1 and CDR2 are KGHDR and SFDVKD. CDR3 nucleotide sequence: TGTGCCGGCAGCGCAGGGGGCCCCTATGGCTACACCTTC. It is translated as CAGSAGGPYGYTF.

This clonotype has ten or more counts. This chain links TRBV6-5 with TRBJ1-6, with 9 bases that match TRBD1. Germline V gene lookup returns CDR1 MNHEY and CDR2 SVGAGI. The CDR3 has 13 amino acids. Unmatched junction bases numbered 4, after V lost 9 bases and J lost 7 bases. CDR3 residues: CASGDRANSPLHF. The CDR3 coding sequence is TGTGCCAGTGGGGACAGGGCCAATTCACCCCTCCACTTT.

This clonotype was detected a few times. The chain recombines TRBV6-5 with TRBJ2-2, with a tentative D call TRBD2 (5 bases). The CDR3 has 15 amino acids. Germline V gene lookup returns CDR1 MNHEY and CDR2 SVGAGI. The V gene lost 6 bases and the J gene lost 8 bases, with 19 bases spanning the gap. This chain's CDR3 is CASSQELGSAGELFF. In nucleotides, the CDR3 is TGTGCCAGCAGCCAAGAATTAGGGAGTGCTGGGGAGCTGTTTTTT.

This clonotype was observed at least ten times. This chain connects TRBV3-1 to TRBJ2-6, with 7 bases identical to TRBD1. The CDR3 length is 15 residues. Per the germline V gene, CDR1 is LGHDT and CDR2 is YNNKEL (reference sequence). V was pared by 7 bases and J by 5 bases, with 8 bases of the junction left unmatched. Written as DNA, the CDR3 is TGTGCCAGCACGACGGTAGGGGGCAGGGCCAACGTCCTGACTTTC. Its translation is CASTTVGGRANVLTF.

Ten or more counts support this clonotype. The chain is built from TRBV7-9 and TRBJ1-1; 7 bases are a match to TRBD1. The J segment lost 1 base and the V segment lost 5 bases, leaving 4 bases of the junction unmatched. Germline CDR1 is SEHNR and CDR2 is FQNEAQ (reference sequence). This CDR3 contains 14 residues. As DNA, the CDR3 is TGTGCCAGCAGCAACAGGGGAGGGAACACTGAAGCTTTCTTT. The encoded protein is CASSNRGGNTEAFF.

This clonotype appeared many times. The CDR3 is CSDQGVPMNTEAFF. In DNA form, the CDR3 reads TGCAGCGACCAGGGGGTCCCCATGAACACTGAAGCTTTCTTT. V usage is TRBV29-1 and J usage is TRBJ1-1; 7 bases are a match to TRBD1. The length of the CDR3 is 14 residues. CDR1 and CDR2 from the germline V gene are SQVTM and ANQGSEA. J lost 0 bases, V lost 7 bases, and 8 bases had no gene match.

In this sample, this clonotype turned up many times. This rearrangement joins TRBV9 to TRBJ2-7; TRBD2 agrees at 8 bases. This CDR3 spans 14 amino acids. Germline CDR1 and CDR2: SGDLS and YYNGEE. Trimming at V came to 4 bases and at J to 13 bases, leaving 16 bases not matched to a gene. CDR3 nucleotide sequence: TGTGCCAGCAGCCCCAGTTCCGGGGGGGCCACCTGTTACTTC. Amino acids: CASSPSSGGATCYF.

This clonotype was counted only a few times. Because it lacks the conserved phenylalanine or tryptophan at the end, this CDR3 is likely a read error. The DNA is left out, because the CDR3 cannot be placed on it with certainty; the CDR3 is given as TCRdb lists it. V gene TRBV12-3 or TRBV12-4 combines with J gene TRBJ1-6; TRBD1 reflects the table's D call only, with no check against the DNA. A total of 8 residues make up the CDR3, ends included. CDR3 sequence: CASSSRTG.

This clonotype was recorded a few times. V and J are TRBV3-1 and TRBJ1-6; D not certain. Looked up from germline, CDR1 is LGHDT and CDR2 is YNNKEL (reference sequence). This CDR3 has 12 amino acids. Trimming stripped 4 bases from V and 8 bases from J, with 6 bases between. The CDR3 DNA follows: TGTGCCAGCAGCCGGGAGGATTCACCCCTCCACTTT. Translation gives CASSREDSPLHF.

V is TRBV4-2 and J is TRBJ1-1; D call uncertain. CDR3 size: 15 residues. The V gene's germline CDR1 is LGHNA and CDR2 YNFKEQ. Between the trimmed V and J ends, which lost 1 base and 4 bases, there was a span of 13 bases. The CDR3, as DNA: TGTGCCAGCAGCCAAGTCGCCGGGCTCGGCACTGAAGCTTTCTTT. Translated, it gives CASSQVAGLGTEAFF.

This clonotype has a count of ten or more. The rearrangement joins TRBV7-9 to TRBJ1-6; 11 bases map to TRBD1. CDR1 is SEHNR, CDR2 FQNEAQ, per germline (reference sequence). The CDR3 has 18 residues. V was pared by 3 bases and J by 4 bases, with 8 bases of the junction left unmatched. The CDR3 is CASSFRDRGSFYNSPLHF. In DNA form, the CDR3 reads TGTGCCAGCAGCTTCCGGGACAGGGGGAGCTTTTATAATTCACCCCTCCACTTT.

This clonotype was seen ten or more times. This rearrangement joins TRBV25-1 to TRBJ1-4; TRBD1 matches 10 bases. This CDR3 contains 13 residues. The junction had 2 bases not matched to a gene; V was cut back by 7 bases and J by 6 bases. CDR1 and CDR2 from the germline V gene are MGHDK and SYGVNS. CDR3 amino acids: CASTTGGDEKLFF. The DNA for the CDR3 is TGTGCCAGCACGACAGGGGGCGATGAAAAACTGTTTTTT.